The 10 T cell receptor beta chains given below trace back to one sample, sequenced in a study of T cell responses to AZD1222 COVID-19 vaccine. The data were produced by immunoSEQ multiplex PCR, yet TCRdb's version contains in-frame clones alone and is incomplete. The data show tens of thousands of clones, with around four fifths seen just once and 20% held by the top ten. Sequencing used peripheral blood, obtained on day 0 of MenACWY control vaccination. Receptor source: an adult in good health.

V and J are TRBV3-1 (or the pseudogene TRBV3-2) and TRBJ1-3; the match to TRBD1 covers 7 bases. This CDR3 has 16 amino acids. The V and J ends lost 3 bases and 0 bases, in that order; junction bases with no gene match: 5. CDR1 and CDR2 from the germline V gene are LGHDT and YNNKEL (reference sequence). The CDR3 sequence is CASSQRTGVSGNTIYF. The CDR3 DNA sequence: TGTGCCAGCAGCCAGAGGACAGGTGTCTCTGGAAACACCATATATTTT.

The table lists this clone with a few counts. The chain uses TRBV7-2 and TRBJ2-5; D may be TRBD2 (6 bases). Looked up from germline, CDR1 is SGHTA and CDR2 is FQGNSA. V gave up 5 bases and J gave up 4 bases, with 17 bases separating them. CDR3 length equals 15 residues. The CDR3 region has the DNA TGTGCCAGCAGCCCCCGGCTAGTCGGGGGAGAGACCCAGTACTTC. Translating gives CASSPRLVGGETQYF.

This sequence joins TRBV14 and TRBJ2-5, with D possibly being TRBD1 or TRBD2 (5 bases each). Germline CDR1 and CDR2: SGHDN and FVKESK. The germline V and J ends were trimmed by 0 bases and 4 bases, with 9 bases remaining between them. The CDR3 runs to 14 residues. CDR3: CASSQDLGAETQYF. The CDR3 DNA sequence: TGTGCCAGCAGCCAAGATCTCGGGGCAGAGACCCAGTACTTC.

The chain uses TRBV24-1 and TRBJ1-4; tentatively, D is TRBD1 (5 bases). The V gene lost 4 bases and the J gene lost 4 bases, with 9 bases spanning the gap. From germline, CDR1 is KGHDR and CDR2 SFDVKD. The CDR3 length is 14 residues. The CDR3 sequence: CATSDGGLNEKLFF. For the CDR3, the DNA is TGTGCCACCAGTGACGGGGGACTTAATGAAAAACTGTTTTTT.

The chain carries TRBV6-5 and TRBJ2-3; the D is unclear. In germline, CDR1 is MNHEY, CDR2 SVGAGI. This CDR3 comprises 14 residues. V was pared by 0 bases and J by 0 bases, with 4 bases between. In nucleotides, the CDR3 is TGTGCCAGCAGTTACTCACGGAGCACAGATACGCAGTATTTT. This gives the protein CASSYSRSTDTQYF.

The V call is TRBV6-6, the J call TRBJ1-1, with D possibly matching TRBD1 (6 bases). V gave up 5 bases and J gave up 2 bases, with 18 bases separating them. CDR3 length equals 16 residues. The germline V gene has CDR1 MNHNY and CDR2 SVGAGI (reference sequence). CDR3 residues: CASSRSFTGRNTEAFF. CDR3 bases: TGTGCCAGCAGTCGATCTTTTACAGGGAGAAACACTGAAGCTTTCTTT.

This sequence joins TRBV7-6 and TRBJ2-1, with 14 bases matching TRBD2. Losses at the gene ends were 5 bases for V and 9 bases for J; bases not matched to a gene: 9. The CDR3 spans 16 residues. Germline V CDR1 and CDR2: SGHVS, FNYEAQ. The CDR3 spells CASSRGGLAGGSEQFF. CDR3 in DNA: TGTGCCAGCAGCAGGGGCGGACTAGCGGGGGGTAGTGAGCAGTTCTTC.

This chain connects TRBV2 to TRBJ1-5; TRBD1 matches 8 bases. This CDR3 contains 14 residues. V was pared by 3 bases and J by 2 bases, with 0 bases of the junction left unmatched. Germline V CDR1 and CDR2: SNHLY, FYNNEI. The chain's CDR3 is CASSEDRGNQPQHF. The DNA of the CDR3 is TGTGCCAGCAGTGAGGACAGGGGCAATCAGCCCCAGCATTTT.

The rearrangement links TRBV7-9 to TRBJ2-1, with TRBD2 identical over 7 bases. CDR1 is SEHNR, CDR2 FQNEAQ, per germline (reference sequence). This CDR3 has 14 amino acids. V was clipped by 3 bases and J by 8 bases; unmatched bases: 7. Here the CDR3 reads CASSFGGSKDEQFF. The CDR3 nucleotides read TGTGCCAGCAGCTTCGGCGGGAGCAAAGATGAGCAGTTCTTC.

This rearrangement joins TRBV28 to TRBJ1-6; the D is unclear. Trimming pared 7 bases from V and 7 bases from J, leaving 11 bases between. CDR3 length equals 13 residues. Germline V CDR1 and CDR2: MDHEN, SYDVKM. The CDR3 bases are TGTGCCAGCACCCCTCCCCGAAATTCACCCCTCCACTTT. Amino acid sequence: CASTPPRNSPLHF. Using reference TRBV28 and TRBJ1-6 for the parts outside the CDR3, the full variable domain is DVKVTQSSRYLVKRTGEKVFLECVQDMDHENMFWYRQDPGLGLRLIYFSYDVKMKEKGDIPEGYSVSREKKERFSLILESASTNQTSMYLCASTPPRNSPLHFGNGTRLTVT.